This TCR beta chain was obtained from a study of beta chain features in type 1 diabetes. This clone was counted only a few times. Its specificity is not known. Study-level findings and limits: A greater similarity of naive, central memory and Treg TCRB repertoires was seen among patients than among healthy donors. It was possible that PCR favored shorter templates, equally so in patients and controls.

The V and J ends lost 1 base and 3 bases respectively, with 11 bases between them. The CDR3 loop spans 15 amino acids. Germline-derived CDR1 and CDR2 are LGHNA and YSLEER. The purity of all sorted populations exceeded 98%. Expressed TCRB transcripts were sequenced because the entire RNA isolate underwent reverse transcription. The read count averaged around 3.5 million across naive, central memory and regulatory T cell samples. Only in-frame clones appear in the TCRdb table, and some are missing; sequencing was by immunoSEQ multiplex PCR. Of some 63,000 clones detected, 59% appear once; the ten largest clones hold 2.2%.

The TCR originated in a woman between 18 and 29 years old in good health. J is TRBJ2-3 and V is TRBV4-3; D is possibly TRBD2 (6 bases). The sequencing input was Tregs from blood. The CDR3, as DNA: TGCGCCAGCAGCCAAGGCGGGATAGGGACAGATACGCAGTATTTT. Translation: CASSQGGIGTDTQYF.